This TCR beta chain was profiled in a study of graft-versus-host responses after intestinal transplantation. Across the whole study: The whole recipient group had anti-thymocyte globulin induction followed by tacrolimus and steroids for roughly three years.

Measured with immunoSEQ multiplex PCR; TCRdb has only the in-frame clones, and not every one. The sample comprises roughly 120,000 clones, approximately 90% of which are singletons, and roughly 0.24% rests with the top ten. The length of the CDR3 is 16 residues. The germline V gene encodes CDR1 SNHLY and CDR2 FYNNEI. V shed 6 bases and J 5 bases; nucleotides not matched to a gene: 15. A word on this clone: Its antigen is unknown. This sample includes further DNA sequences coding for the same CDR3.

The TCR sequence derives from a human donor who was the organ donor for an intestinal transplant. Specimen: unstimulated CD4+ T cells sorted from spleen or lymph node cells, collected before transplant. The rearrangement uses TRBV2 and TRBJ2-5; 7 bases map to TRBD2. The CDR3 sequence is CASRRGVAGFQETQYF. CDR3 coding DNA: TGTGCCAGCAGGCGGGGAGTAGCGGGCTTCCAGGAGACCCAGTACTTC.